This T cell receptor beta chain came from a study of T cell responses to AZD1222 COVID-19 vaccine. Findings of the study overall: Spike-specific TCRs gained breadth and depth after people received two AZD1222 doses. Close to half of spike-specific TCRs reportedly recognize unmutated variant regions. Clonal diversity was possibly underestimated, and the donors were mostly white British, with more females.

The protocol was immunoSEQ multiplex PCR, while the TCRdb copy is restricted to in-frame clones and leaves out a portion. The data show around 89,000 clones, just over 90% seen once. In the case of this clone: The antigen is not known.

CDR3 length equals 17 residues. The trim removed 1 base at V and 6 bases at J, leaving 14 bases unmatched. The germline V gene encodes CDR1 SGDLS and CDR2 YYNGEE. The rearrangement links TRBV9 to TRBJ1-2; 8 positions match TRBD1. The specimen comprised peripheral blood, sampled on day 0 of AZD1222 vaccination. The sequence derives from an adult in good health. The chain's CDR3 is CASSVTGTGPLSHGYTF. The CDR3 DNA is TGTGCCAGCAGCGTAACCGGGACAGGACCTCTATCACATGGCTACACCTTC.